This TCR beta chain was profiled in a study of blood T cell repertoires in COVID-19. Across the whole study: The cDNA or gDNA used as material had been derived from T cells, B-cell-depleted T cells, or PBMCs.

Data came from immunoSEQ multiplex PCR; TCRdb stores just in-frame clones and leaves some out. In the table there are some 160,000 clones, approximately 80% of which are singletons. The length of the CDR3 is 15 residues. Looked up from germline, CDR1 is SEHNR and CDR2 is FQNEAQ (reference sequence). V was cut by 0 bases and J by 15 bases, with 18 bases left in between. This clonotype originated in a woman of 80 years or more with COVID-19, enrolled during active disease. The chain joins TRBV7-9 to TRBJ1-6, with D tentatively TRBD1 (6 bases). The source material was peripheral blood. The CDR3 region has the DNA TGTGCCAGCAGCTTAGCGGGGCAGGGGTCATGGGGCCTCCACTTT. Translation gives CASSLAGQGSWGLHF.